These T cell receptor beta chains were read from a single sample in a study of neurological immune-mediated disorders. TCRdb recomputed calls from the 5' RACE reads with MiXCR, one row per CDR3 protein. The table includes 80,000 to 95,000 distinct CDR3 sequences, 3% to 4.5% detected once. Sequenced input: PBMCs. The receptors shown here come from a woman aged 50 to 60 with multiple sclerosis. The CDR3 runs from the conserved cysteine through the conserved F or W. A D gene is named only where the DNA matches it firmly. Rows give clone size only sometimes, using once, few, many, or a class for an expanded clone.

TGTGCCAGCAGCTTCGACAGGGGGGCATACGAGCAGTACTTC	CASSFDRGAYEQYF	many	TRBJ2-7	TRBD1	TRBV7-2
TGTGCCAGCAGTGAAGCGCTTCGAGGCAGAAACTATGGCTACACCTTC	CASSEALRGRNYGYTF	.	TRBJ1-2	.	TRBV2
TGTGCCAGCAGCCTCGGGACAGTTCTTGGACTAGCGGGGGGTCTGAGCTCCTACGAGCAGTACTTC	CASSLGTVLGLAGGLSSYEQYF	many	TRBJ2-7	TRBD2	TRBV28
TGTGCCAGCAGTTTCTCAGGGGGTGATCATGGCTACACCTTC	CASSFSGGDHGYTF	many	TRBJ1-2	TRBD1	TRBV12-3/TRBV12-4
TGCAGTGCTAGGATCTGGGACAGACAAGAGACCCAGTACTTC	CSARIWDRQETQYF	many	TRBJ2-5	TRBD1	TRBV20-1
TGTGCCAGCAGCTTATATCGCTCGCTAGGGGCCAACGTCCTGACTTTC	CASSLYRSLGANVLTF	many	TRBJ2-6	.	TRBV7-6
TGCAGTGCTAGTGGGGGTAACTATGGCTACACCTTC	CSASGGNYGYTF	many	TRBJ1-2	.	TRBV20-1
TGTGCCAGGGCCGCCAACACCGGGGAGCTGTTTTTT	CARAANTGELFF	many	TRBJ2-2	.	TRBV7-9
TGCAGTGCTAGAGAACTTAAGGCCCTACAAATGGAGACCCAGTACTTC	CSARELKALQMETQYF	medium-sized	TRBJ2-5	.	TRBV20-1
TGCAGTGCTAGAGACGCAGACAGGGGGCAGAACACTGAAGCTTTCTTT	CSARDADRGQNTEAFF	many	TRBJ1-1	TRBD1	TRBV20-1
TGTGCCAGCAGCTTAATTGACCGCGGACTAGCGGGGACGGCTAGCACAGATACGCAGTATTTT	CASSLIDRGLAGTASTDTQYF	.	TRBJ2-3	TRBD2	TRBV7-2
TGTGCCAGCAGTTTCATCCAAACACGGAGCTCCTACGAGCAGTACTTC	CASSFIQTRSSYEQYF	many	TRBJ2-7	.	TRBV5-6
TGTGCCAGCAGCTTTTCGGGAGTAGCGGGGGGGCCGTACGAGCAGTACTTC	CASSFSGVAGGPYEQYF	many	TRBJ2-7	TRBD2	TRBV7-2
TGCAGTGCTCCCTTGGGGGGTGGGCAGCCCCAGCATTTT	CSAPLGGGQPQHF	many	TRBJ1-5	.	TRBV20-1
TGCAGCGTTGAAGATCAGGTCACGGGGACGAGAGATACGCAGTATTTT	CSVEDQVTGTRDTQYF	medium-sized	TRBJ2-3	.	TRBV29-1
TGTGCCAGCAGCGAGGACTACTACGAGCAGTACTTC	CASSEDYYEQYF	many	TRBJ2-7	.	TRBV5-6
TGTGCCAGCAGCTTAGAGACCCAGTACTTC	CASSLETQYF	many	TRBJ2-5	.	TRBV7-9
TGTGCCAGCAGCGGGGGGCTGTCTGGAAACACCATATATTTT	CASSGGLSGNTIYF	many	TRBJ1-3	.	TRBV7-2
TGTGCCAGCAGCCAAGATTATGGGGGGGCCTCACCCCTCCACTTT	CASSQDYGGASPLHF	many	TRBJ1-6	.	TRBV3-1
TGTGCCAGCAGTTCGGATGAGGAGACCCAGTACTTC	CASSSDEETQYF	many	TRBJ2-5	.	TRBV6-6
TGTGCCAGCAGCTTGGTAAGGGACCCAGCAAAATCGTACTTC	CASSLVRDPAKSYF	many	TRBJ2-7	.	TRBV5-5
TGCAGTGCGAAAGATAATTACAATGAGCAGTTCTTC	CSAKDNYNEQFF	.	TRBJ2-1	.	TRBV20-1
TGTGCCAGCAGCCAAGTCATCTCTTTCCCCCGGGGCTACACCTTC	CASSQVISFPRGYTF	many	TRBJ1-2	.	TRBV3-1
TGCAGTGCTATGGGGGCGAACACTGAAGCTTTCTTT	CSAMGANTEAFF	.	TRBJ1-1	.	TRBV20-1
TGTGCCAGCAGCTTAAAACCTCAGTACTTC	CASSLKPQYF	many	TRBJ2-7	.	TRBV7-3
TGTGCCAGCAGCTTAAAGAGCCTCACAGGTACCTGGAGCAGTGAGCAGTTCTTC	CASSLKSLTGTWSSEQFF	many	TRBJ2-1	.	TRBV5-5
TGCAGTGCTTTACATAGGGGCAGCACTGAAGCTTTCTTT	CSALHRGSTEAFF	many	TRBJ1-1	.	TRBV20-1
TGCGCCAGCAGCTGGGGACAGGGTACCGCAGATACGCAGTATTTT	CASSWGQGTADTQYF	many	TRBJ2-3	TRBD1	TRBV5-1
TGTGCCAGCAGTGAAAACGGAGACCTACCCCTCCACTTT	CASSENGDLPLHF	many	TRBJ1-6	.	TRBV6-1
TGTGCCAGCAGACCTTTGGCTAGCGGAACCTACGAGCAGTACTTC	CASRPLASGTYEQYF	many	TRBJ2-7	TRBD2	TRBV6-2/TRBV6-3
TGTGCCATCAGGGGACGGATGAACACCGGGGAGCTGTTTTTT	CAIRGRMNTGELFF	many	TRBJ2-2	.	TRBV10-3
TGTGCCAGCAGCCCCGGACAGGGATCGGGTCAGCCCCAGCATTTT	CASSPGQGSGQPQHF	many	TRBJ1-5	TRBD1	TRBV5-5
TGCAGTGCTAGAGAGGGACGAAATAATTCACCCCTCCACTTT	CSAREGRNNSPLHF	many	TRBJ1-6	.	TRBV20-1
TGTGCCAGCAGCTATGACAGGGCCTCCTACAATGAGCAGTTCTTC	CASSYDRASYNEQFF	many	TRBJ2-1	TRBD1	TRBV7-3